These 7 T cell receptor beta chains share one sample of origin, sequenced in a study of identical twins. TCRdb processed the 5' RACE reads anew with MiXCR; each CDR3 protein has one entry. The sample lists roughly 1.6 million distinct CDR3 sequences; 32% were seen once. The sequenced sample consisted of cord blood. The receptors stem from a newborn girl in good health.

J is TRBJ2-1 and V is TRBV24-1; TRBD2 matches at 10 bases. J lost 2 bases, V lost 7 bases, and 7 bases had no gene match. This CDR3 has 16 residues. Germline CDR1 KGHDR, CDR2 SFDVKD. This chain's CDR3 is CATSAGTSATYNEQFF. In DNA form, the CDR3 reads TGTGCCACCAGCGCAGGGACTAGCGCTACCTACAATGAGCAGTTCTTC.

This clonotype has just a few counts. The chain carries TRBV20-1 and TRBJ2-5; a possible D gene is TRBD2 (6 bases). V was cut by 3 bases and J by 11 bases, with 25 bases left in between. Germline-derived CDR1 and CDR2 are DFQATT and SNEGSKA (reference sequence). The CDR3 is made up of 15 amino acids. The chain's CDR3 is CSASRALTTSGEQYF. The CDR3 DNA is TGCAGTGCTAGTCGTGCCCTTACAACGTCGGGGGAGCAGTACTTC.

This clonotype was picked up a small number of times. The V gene is TRBV20-1, the J gene TRBJ1-1; D may be TRBD1 (6 bases). V gave up 6 bases and J gave up 0 bases, with 11 bases separating them. CDR3 size: 13 residues. The V gene's germline CDR1 is DFQATT and CDR2 SNEGSKA (reference sequence). As DNA, the CDR3 is TGCAGTGCGACCGGGACAATGAACACTGAAGCTTTCTTT. The encoded protein is CSATGTMNTEAFF.

In this sample, this clonotype turned up a few times. The rearrangement links TRBV4-2 to TRBJ2-2, with 11 bases aligning to TRBD2. V lost 4 bases and J lost 1; bases outside the gene matches: 2. Germline V CDR1 and CDR2: LGHNA, YNFKEQ. The CDR3 is 16 amino acids. The CDR3 sequence: CASSPLAGGNTGELFF. The CDR3 DNA sequence: TGTGCCAGCAGCCCTCTAGCGGGAGGGAACACCGGGGAGCTGTTTTTT.

The chain has TRBV5-1 and TRBJ2-1, with 7 positions matching TRBD1. The ends lost 0 bases at V and 5 bases at J; junction bases unmatched: 8. The CDR3 spans 16 residues. Germline assignment: CDR1 SGHRS and CDR2 YFSETQ. CDR3 sequence: CASSLEGQITHNEQFF. The CDR3 DNA reads TGCGCCAGCAGCTTGGAGGGACAGATAACCCACAATGAGCAGTTCTTC. Full variable domain (missing parts from reference TRBV5-1 and TRBJ2-1): KAGVTQTPRYLIKTRGQQVTLSCSPISGHRSVSWYQQTPGQGLQFLFEYFSETQRNKGNFPGRFSGRQFSNSRSEMNVSTLELGDSALYLCASSLEGQITHNEQFFGPGTRLTVL.

This chain uses TRBV4-2 with TRBJ2-2; TRBD2 matches at 10 bases. Germline V gene data show CDR1 as LGHNA and CDR2 as YNFKEQ. The CDR3 has 16 amino acids. J was trimmed by 4 bases and V by 0 bases; bases with no gene match: 2. The CDR3 DNA reads TGTGCCAGCAGCCAAGACAGACTAGCGGGCACCGGGGAGCTGTTTTTT. Translation gives CASSQDRLAGTGELFF.

This clonotype has only a few counts. V usage is TRBV20-1 and J usage is TRBJ2-1; TRBD2 matches 9 bases. Germline CDR1 and CDR2: DFQATT and SNEGSKA (reference sequence). The CDR3 runs 15 residues. V shed 1 base and J 8 bases; nucleotides not matched to a gene: 9. CDR3: CSARVAGGPYDEQFF. In nucleotides, the CDR3 is TGCAGTGCTAGAGTGGCGGGGGGGCCATACGATGAGCAGTTCTTC.